This TCR beta chain was sequenced in a study of cytomegalovirus exposure and HLA in healthy donors. In germline, CDR1 is SEHNR, CDR2 FQNEAQ (reference sequence). The CDR3 is 14 residues long. V shed 7 bases and J shed 2 bases, with 14 bases lying between them. The study ran its PCR with 60 Vbeta and 13 Jbeta primers. Sequencing was performed with immunoSEQ multiplex PCR; in TCRdb, only in-frame clones are kept and a portion is missing. The repertoire holds 150,000 to 200,000 clones, with 68% as singletons. The sample comprised PBMCs. This TCR derives from a woman aged 40-49 years in good health and CMV-seropositive. The V gene is TRBV7-9, the J gene TRBJ2-5, with D perhaps matching TRBD1 (5 bases). CDR3 amino acids: CASTKQAVQETQYF. DNA for the CDR3: TGTGCCAGCACCAAACAGGCGGTACAAGAGACCCAGTACTTC.